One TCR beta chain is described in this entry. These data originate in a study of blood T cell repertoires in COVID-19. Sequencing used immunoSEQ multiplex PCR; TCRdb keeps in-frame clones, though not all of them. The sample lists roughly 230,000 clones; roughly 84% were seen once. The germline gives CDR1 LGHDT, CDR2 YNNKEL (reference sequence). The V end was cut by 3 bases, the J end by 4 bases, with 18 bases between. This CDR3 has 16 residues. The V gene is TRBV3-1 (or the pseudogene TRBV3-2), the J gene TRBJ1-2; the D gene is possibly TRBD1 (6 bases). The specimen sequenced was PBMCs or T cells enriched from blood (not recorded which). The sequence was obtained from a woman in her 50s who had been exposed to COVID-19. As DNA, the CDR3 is TGTGCCAGCAGCCATGGAGGGGGGGGAGGAACCTATGGCTACACCTTC. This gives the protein CASSHGGGGGTYGYTF.